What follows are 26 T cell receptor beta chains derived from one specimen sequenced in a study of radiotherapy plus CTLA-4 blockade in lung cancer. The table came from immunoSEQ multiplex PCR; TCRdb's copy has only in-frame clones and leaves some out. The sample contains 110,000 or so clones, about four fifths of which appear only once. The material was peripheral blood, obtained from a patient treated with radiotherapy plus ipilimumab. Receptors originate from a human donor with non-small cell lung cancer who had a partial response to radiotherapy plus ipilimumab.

CDR3 residues: CASSEGGGSKQFF. CDR3 DNA: TGTGCCAGCAGTGAAGGAGGCGGGAGTAAGCAGTTCTTC. The chain links TRBV2 to TRBJ2-1, with TRBD2 identical over 7 bases. CDR3 length: 13 amino acids. Germline CDR1 SNHLY, CDR2 FYNNEI. The J segment lost 11 bases and the V segment lost 1 base, leaving 5 bases of the junction unmatched. Using reference TRBV2 and TRBJ2-1 for the parts outside the CDR3, the full variable domain is EPEVTQTPSHQVTQMGQEVILRCVPISNHLYFYWYRQILGQKVEFLVSFYNNEISEKSEIFDDQFSVERPDGSNFTLKIRSTKLEDSAMYFCASSEGGGSKQFFGPGTRLTVL.

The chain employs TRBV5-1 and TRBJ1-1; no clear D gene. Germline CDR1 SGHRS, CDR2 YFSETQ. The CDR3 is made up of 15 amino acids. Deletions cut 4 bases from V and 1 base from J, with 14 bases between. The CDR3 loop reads CASSLAGTRNTEAFF. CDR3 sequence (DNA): TGCGCCAGCAGCCTTGCGGGCACTAGGAACACTGAAGCTTTCTTT.

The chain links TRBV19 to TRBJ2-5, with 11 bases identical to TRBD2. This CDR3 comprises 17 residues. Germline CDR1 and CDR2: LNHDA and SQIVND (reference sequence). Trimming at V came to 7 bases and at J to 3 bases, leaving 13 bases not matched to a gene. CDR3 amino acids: CASTARGSGREKETQYF. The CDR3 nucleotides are TGTGCCAGTACCGCGAGGGGTAGCGGGAGGGAAAAAGAGACCCAGTACTTC.

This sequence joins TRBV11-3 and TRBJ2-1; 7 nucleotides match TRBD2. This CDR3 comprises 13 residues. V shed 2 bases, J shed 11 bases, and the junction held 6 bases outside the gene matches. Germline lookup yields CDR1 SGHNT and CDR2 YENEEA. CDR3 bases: TGTGCCAGCAGCTTACGGGCGGGAGTTAAGCAGTTCTTC. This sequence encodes CASSLRAGVKQFF.

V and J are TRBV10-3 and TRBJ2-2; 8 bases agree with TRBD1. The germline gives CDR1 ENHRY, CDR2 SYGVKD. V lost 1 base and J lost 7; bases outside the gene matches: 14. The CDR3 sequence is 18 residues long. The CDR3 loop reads CAISEFGGQVQGGGELFF. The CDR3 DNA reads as TGTGCCATCAGTGAGTTCGGGGGACAGGTCCAGGGTGGCGGGGAGCTGTTTTTT.

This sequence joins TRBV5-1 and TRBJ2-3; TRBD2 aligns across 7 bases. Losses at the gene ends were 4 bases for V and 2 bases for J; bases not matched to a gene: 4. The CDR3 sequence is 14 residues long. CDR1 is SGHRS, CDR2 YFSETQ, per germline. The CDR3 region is CASSTGGPTDTQYF. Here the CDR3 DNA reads TGCGCCAGCAGCACGGGAGGACCCACAGATACGCAGTATTTT. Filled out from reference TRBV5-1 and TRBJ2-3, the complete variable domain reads KAGVTQTPRYLIKTRGQQVTLSCSPISGHRSVSWYQQTPGQGLQFLFEYFSETQRNKGNFPGRFSGRQFSNSRSEMNVSTLELGDSALYLCASSTGGPTDTQYFGPGTRLTVL.

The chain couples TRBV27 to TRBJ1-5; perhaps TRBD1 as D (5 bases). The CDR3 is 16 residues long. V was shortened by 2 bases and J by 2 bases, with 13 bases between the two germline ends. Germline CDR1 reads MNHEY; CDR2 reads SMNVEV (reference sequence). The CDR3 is CASSLTRRGGNQPQHF. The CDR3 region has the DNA TGTGCCAGCAGTTTAACGCGGCGGGGGGGCAATCAGCCCCAGCATTTT.

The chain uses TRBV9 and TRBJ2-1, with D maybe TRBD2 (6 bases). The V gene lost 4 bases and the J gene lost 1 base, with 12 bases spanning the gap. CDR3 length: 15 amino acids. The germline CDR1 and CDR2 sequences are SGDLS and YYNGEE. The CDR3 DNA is TGTGCCAGCAGCCCTCGGGAGAAGTCCTACAATGAGCAGTTCTTC. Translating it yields CASSPREKSYNEQFF.

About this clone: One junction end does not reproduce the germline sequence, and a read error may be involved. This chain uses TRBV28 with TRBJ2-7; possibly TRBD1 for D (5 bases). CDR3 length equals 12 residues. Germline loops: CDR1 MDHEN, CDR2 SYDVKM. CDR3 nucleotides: TGTGCCAGCAGTTCCCCGTTACAGGCCCGAGGCTTC. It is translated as CASSSPLQARGF.

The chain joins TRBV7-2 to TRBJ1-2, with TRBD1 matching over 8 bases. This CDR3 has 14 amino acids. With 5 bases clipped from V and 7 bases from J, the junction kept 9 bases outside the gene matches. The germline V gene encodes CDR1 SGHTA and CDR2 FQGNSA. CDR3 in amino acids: CASSIPQGALGYTF. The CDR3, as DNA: TGTGCCAGCAGCATACCCCAGGGGGCGCTTGGCTACACCTTC. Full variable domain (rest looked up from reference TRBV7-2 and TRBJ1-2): GAGVSQSPSNKVTEKGKDVELRCDPISGHTALYWYRQSLGQGLEFLIYFQGNSAPDKSGLPSDRFSAERTGGSVSTLTIQRTQQEDSAVYLCASSIPQGALGYTFGSGTRLTVV.

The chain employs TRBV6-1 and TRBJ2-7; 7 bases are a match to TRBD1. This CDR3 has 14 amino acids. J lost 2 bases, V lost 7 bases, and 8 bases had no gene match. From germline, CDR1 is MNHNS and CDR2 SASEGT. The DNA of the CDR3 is TGTGCCAGCAAAAACAGGGGTAGCGCCTACGAGCAGTACTTC. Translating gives CASKNRGSAYEQYF.

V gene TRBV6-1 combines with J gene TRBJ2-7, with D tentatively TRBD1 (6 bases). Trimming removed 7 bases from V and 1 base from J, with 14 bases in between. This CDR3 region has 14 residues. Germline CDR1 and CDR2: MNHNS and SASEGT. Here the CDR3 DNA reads TGTGCCAGCAAGAAGGGCCAGGGGTCCTACGAGCAGTACTTC. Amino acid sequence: CASKKGQGSYEQYF.

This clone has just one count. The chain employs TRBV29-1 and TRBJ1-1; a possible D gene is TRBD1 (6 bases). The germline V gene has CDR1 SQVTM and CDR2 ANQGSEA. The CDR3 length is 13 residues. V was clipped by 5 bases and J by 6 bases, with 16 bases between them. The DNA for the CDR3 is TGCAGCGTTACTGCAGGGGCTAGGTCTGAAGCTTTCTTT. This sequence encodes CSVTAGARSEAFF.

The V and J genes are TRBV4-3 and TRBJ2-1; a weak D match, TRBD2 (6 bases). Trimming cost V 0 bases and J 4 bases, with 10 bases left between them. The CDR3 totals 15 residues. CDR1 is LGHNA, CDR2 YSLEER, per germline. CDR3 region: CASSQERDWYNEQFF. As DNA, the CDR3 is TGCGCCAGCAGCCAAGAGCGGGACTGGTACAATGAGCAGTTCTTC.

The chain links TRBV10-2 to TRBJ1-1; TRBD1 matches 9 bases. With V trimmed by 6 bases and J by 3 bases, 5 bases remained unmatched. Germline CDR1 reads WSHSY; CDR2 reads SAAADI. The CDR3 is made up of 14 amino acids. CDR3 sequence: CASRGQGWDTEAFF. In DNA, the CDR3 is TGCGCCAGCAGGGGACAGGGTTGGGACACTGAAGCTTTCTTT.

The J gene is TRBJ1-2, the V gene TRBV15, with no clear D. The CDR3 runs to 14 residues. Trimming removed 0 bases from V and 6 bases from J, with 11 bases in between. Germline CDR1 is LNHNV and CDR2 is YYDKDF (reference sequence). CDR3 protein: CATSRDTLTHGYTF. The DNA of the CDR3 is TGTGCCACCAGCAGAGACACCTTGACTCATGGCTACACCTTC.

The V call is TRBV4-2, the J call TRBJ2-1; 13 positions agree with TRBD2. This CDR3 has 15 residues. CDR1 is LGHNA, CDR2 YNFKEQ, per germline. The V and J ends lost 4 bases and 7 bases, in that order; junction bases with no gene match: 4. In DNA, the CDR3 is TGTGCCAGCAGCCTACTAGCGGGAGGGCTAAATGAGCAGTTCTTC. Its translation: CASSLLAGGLNEQFF.

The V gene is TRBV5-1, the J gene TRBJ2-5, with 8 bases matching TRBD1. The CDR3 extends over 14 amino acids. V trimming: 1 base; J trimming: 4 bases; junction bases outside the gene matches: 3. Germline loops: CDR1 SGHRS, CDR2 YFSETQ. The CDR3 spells CASSLTGTGETQYF. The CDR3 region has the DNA TGCGCCAGCAGCTTGACTGGGACAGGAGAGACCCAGTACTTC.

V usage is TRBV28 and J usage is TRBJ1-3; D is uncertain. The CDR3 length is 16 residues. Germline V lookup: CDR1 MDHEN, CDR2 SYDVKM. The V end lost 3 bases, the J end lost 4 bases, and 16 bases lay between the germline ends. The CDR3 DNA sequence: TGTGCCAGCAGTTTGGCAGGAACCTTTGCCGGAAACACCATATATTTT. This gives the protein CASSLAGTFAGNTIYF. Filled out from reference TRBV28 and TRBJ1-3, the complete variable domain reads DVKVTQSSRYLVKRTGEKVFLECVQDMDHENMFWYRQDPGLGLRLIYFSYDVKMKEKGDIPEGYSVSREKKERFSLILESASTNQTSMYLCASSLAGTFAGNTIYFGEGSWLTVV.

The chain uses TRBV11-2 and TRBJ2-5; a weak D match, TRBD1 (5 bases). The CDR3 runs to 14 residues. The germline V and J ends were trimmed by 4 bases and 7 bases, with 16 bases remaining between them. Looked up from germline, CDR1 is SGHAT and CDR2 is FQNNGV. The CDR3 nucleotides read TGTGCCAGCAGCTCAATGGGGCTATCGGGGACCCAGTACTTC. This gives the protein CASSSMGLSGTQYF.

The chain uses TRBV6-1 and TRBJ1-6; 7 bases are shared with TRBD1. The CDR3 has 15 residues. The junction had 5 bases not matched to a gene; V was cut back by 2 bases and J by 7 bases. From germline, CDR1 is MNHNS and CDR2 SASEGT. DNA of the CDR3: TGTGCCAGCAGTGAATCACTCAGGGGGAATTCACCCCTCCACTTT. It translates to CASSESLRGNSPLHF.

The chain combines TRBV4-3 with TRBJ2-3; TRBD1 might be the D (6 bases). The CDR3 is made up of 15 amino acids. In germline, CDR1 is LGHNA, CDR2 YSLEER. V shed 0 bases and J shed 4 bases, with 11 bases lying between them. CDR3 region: CASSQDFEGADTQYF. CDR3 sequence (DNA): TGCGCCAGCAGCCAAGATTTCGAGGGGGCAGATACGCAGTATTTT.

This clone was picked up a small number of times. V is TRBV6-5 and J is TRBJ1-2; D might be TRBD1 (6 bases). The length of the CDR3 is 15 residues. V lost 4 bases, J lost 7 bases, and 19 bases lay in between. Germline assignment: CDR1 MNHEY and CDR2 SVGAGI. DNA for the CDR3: TGTGCCAGCAGTTTCCCCTGGCGGGGGGCATTTGGCTACACCTTC. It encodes CASSFPWRGAFGYTF.

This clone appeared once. The CDR3 DNA follows: TGTGCCAGCAGCTTGGGCCCGAGACCACCCTACAATGAGCAGTTCTTC. It yields the protein CASSLGPRPPYNEQFF. The chain uses TRBV7-8 and TRBJ2-1, with no clear D. This CDR3 contains 16 residues. Trimming removed 3 bases from V and 2 bases from J, with 14 bases in between. Germline assignment: CDR1 SGHVS and CDR2 FQNEAQ.

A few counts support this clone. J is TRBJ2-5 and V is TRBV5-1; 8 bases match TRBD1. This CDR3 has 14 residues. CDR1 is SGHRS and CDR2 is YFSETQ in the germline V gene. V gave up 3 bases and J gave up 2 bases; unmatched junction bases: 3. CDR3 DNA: TGCGCCAGCAGCTCGGGACAGGCACAAGAGACCCAGTACTTC. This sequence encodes CASSSGQAQETQYF.

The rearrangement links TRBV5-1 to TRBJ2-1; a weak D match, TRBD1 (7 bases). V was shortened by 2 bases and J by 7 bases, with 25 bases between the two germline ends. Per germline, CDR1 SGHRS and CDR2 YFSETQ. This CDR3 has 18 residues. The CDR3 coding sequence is TGCGCCAGCAGCTTAGGGACTTCGACGAGGGGGCGCCGAAATGAGCAGTTCTTC. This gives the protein CASSLGTSTRGRRNEQFF.